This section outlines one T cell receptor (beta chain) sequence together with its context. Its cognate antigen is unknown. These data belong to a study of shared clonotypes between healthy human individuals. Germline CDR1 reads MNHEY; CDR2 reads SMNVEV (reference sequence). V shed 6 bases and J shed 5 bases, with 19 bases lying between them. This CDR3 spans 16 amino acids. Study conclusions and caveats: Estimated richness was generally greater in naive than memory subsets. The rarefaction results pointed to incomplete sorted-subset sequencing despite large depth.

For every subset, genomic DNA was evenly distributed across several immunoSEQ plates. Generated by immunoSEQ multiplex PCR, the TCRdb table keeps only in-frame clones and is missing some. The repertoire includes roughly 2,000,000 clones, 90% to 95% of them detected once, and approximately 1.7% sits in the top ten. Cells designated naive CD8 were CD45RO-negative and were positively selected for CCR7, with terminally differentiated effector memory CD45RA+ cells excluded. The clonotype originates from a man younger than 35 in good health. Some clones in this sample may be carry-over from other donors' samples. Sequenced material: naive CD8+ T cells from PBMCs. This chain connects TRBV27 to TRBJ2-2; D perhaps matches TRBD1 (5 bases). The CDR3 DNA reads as TGTGCCAGCAGCCTTGGGGCCCGGATTGTTACCGGGGAGCTGTTTTTT. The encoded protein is CASSLGARIVTGELFF.